The rows below give T cell receptor beta chains drawn from one sample of a study of blood T cell repertoires in COVID-19. Using immunoSEQ multiplex PCR, the repertoire was profiled, and TCRdb retains in-frame clones only, with some absent. The data contain about 51,000 clones, approximately 90% of them singletons. Material: peripheral blood. Receptor source: a middle-aged man with acute or convalescent COVID-19. Each CDR3 is given with its conserved first and last residue. A D gene is named only where the DNA matches it firmly. The size entry is marked missing in some rows and otherwise reads once, few, many or a size class.

V: TRBV11-2; J: TRBJ1-3; D: NA; size: NA; DNA: TGTGCCAGCAGCTTGTTTACAGGCGGCTCTGGAAACACCATATATTTT; CDR3: CASSLFTGGSGNTIYF
V: TRBV9; J: TRBJ2-1; D: NA; size: few; DNA: TGTGCCAGCAGCTCCCTTACCAGCTCCTACAATGAGCAGTTCTTC; CDR3: CASSSLTSSYNEQFF
V: TRBV25-1; J: TRBJ1-1; D: TRBD1; size: NA; DNA: TGTGCCAGCAGTAGTCCCAGGGGGAGTCTCGACACTGAAGCTTTCTTT; CDR3: CASSSPRGSLDTEAFF
V: TRBV5-1; J: TRBJ2-3; D: NA; size: NA; DNA: TGCGCCAGCAGCTTACGATCGATAGGGTTCGGTGGACACACAGATACGCAGTATTTT; CDR3: CASSLRSIGFGGHTDTQYF
V: TRBV4-1; J: TRBJ2-7; D: TRBD1; size: once; DNA: TGCGCCAGCAGCATCGGGACAGGGAGGACCTACGAGCAGTACTTC; CDR3: CASSIGTGRTYEQYF
V: TRBV5-8; J: TRBJ2-1; D: NA; size: NA; DNA: TGTGCCAGCACCTCGCCCCCACCCAGCAATGAGCAGTTCTTC; CDR3: CASTSPPPSNEQFF
V: TRBV5-1; J: TRBJ2-1; D: NA; size: NA; DNA: TGCGCCAGCAGCTCGACCGGGACTTCCTACAATGAGCAGTTCTTC; CDR3: CASSSTGTSYNEQFF
V: TRBV7-2; J: TRBJ2-1; D: NA; size: NA; DNA: TGTGCCAGCAGCTTAGATGGGGGGTTCAATGAGCAGTTCTTC; CDR3: CASSLDGGFNEQFF
V: TRBV11-2; J: TRBJ2-2; D: TRBD2; size: NA; DNA: TGTGCCAGCGGAGCGGGGGGAACGAACACCGGGGAGCTGTTTTTT; CDR3: CASGAGGTNTGELFF
V: TRBV12-3/TRBV12-4; J: TRBJ2-1; D: NA; size: NA; DNA: TGTGCCAGCGGTGGGGGGGCCTGGAATGAGCAGTTCTTC; CDR3: CASGGGAWNEQFF
V: TRBV6-5; J: TRBJ1-2; D: NA; size: NA; DNA: TGTGCCAGCAGTAGCCGGACAAGCAGTCATGGCTACACCTTC; CDR3: CASSSRTSSHGYTF
V: TRBV5-1; J: TRBJ2-1; D: TRBD2; size: NA; DNA: TGCGCCAGCAAAAGGACTAGCGGGGGGACTTTGGATGAGCAGTTCTTC; CDR3: CASKRTSGGTLDEQFF
V: TRBV6-1; J: TRBJ1-2; D: TRBD1; size: NA; DNA: TGTGCCAGCAGTGAAGGGCTTCCGACAGGGGGCTATGGCTACACCTTC; CDR3: CASSEGLPTGGYGYTF
V: TRBV15; J: TRBJ1-2; D: NA; size: NA; DNA: TGTGCCACCAGCAGAGATAGGGACACACTTAACTATGGCTACACCTTC; CDR3: CATSRDRDTLNYGYTF
V: TRBV2; J: TRBJ1-1; D: NA; size: NA; DNA: TGTGCCAGCAGCCCAACAGTGAACACTGAAGCTTTCTTT; CDR3: CASSPTVNTEAFF
V: TRBV14; J: TRBJ1-2; D: TRBD1; size: NA; DNA: TGTGCCAGCAGCATAAACAGGGGGCTTAATGGCTACACCTTC; CDR3: CASSINRGLNGYTF
V: TRBV3-1/TRBV3-2; J: TRBJ1-1; D: NA; size: NA; DNA: TGTGCCAGCAGCCCCGGACACTCGAACACTGAAGCTTTCTTT; CDR3: CASSPGHSNTEAFF
V: TRBV14; J: TRBJ1-1; D: NA; size: NA; DNA: TGTGCCAGCAGCCAAGATCTAGTGAACACTGAAGCTTTCTTT; CDR3: CASSQDLVNTEAFF
V: TRBV21-1; J: TRBJ2-7; D: NA; size: NA; DNA: TGTGCCAGCAGCAAGGGGGGACAGGGCTACGAGCAGTACTTC; CDR3: CASSKGGQGYEQYF
V: TRBV6-5; J: TRBJ2-7; D: TRBD2; size: NA; DNA: TGTGCCAGCAGTACTAGCGGGCTAGTTCACGAGCAGTACTTC; CDR3: CASSTSGLVHEQYF
V: TRBV3-1/TRBV3-2; J: TRBJ2-4; D: NA; size: NA; DNA: TGTGCCAGCAGCCAAGAGAGTACTAACATTCAGTACTTC; CDR3: CASSQESTNIQYF
V: TRBV11-3; J: TRBJ2-2; D: TRBD2; size: NA; DNA: TGTGCCAGCAGCTTAGATGGGCTCCAAAGCGGGGGGCCCAACACCGGGGAGCTGTTTTTT; CDR3: CASSLDGLQSGGPNTGELFF
V: TRBV21-1; J: TRBJ2-7; D: NA; size: NA; DNA: TGTGCCAGCAGCAAAGCCCGCCAGGTACTAGCGGGGGGGGCCCGTAGGTACGAGCAGTACTTC; CDR3: CASSKARQVLAGGARRYEQYF
V: TRBV5-5; J: TRBJ1-5; D: TRBD1; size: NA; DNA: TGTGCCAGCAGCCTCGACAGGGGGCCCAATCAGCCCCAGCATTTT; CDR3: CASSLDRGPNQPQHF
V: TRBV29-1; J: TRBJ2-2; D: TRBD1; size: once; DNA: TGCAGCGTTGAACTAGGGGACAGGTCGAACACCGGGGAGCTGTTTTTT; CDR3: CSVELGDRSNTGELFF
V: TRBV18; J: TRBJ2-3; D: NA; size: NA; DNA: TGTGCCAGCTCACCAACCCAGACAGATACGCAGTATTTT; CDR3: CASSPTQTDTQYF
V: TRBV12-3/TRBV12-4; J: TRBJ2-3; D: NA; size: NA; DNA: TGTGCCAGCACCAGGCACACAGATACGCAGTATTTT; CDR3: CASTRHTDTQYF
V: TRBV9; J: TRBJ1-6; D: NA; size: NA; DNA: TGTGCCAGCACCTCCGGCCCAGGGTTTAATTCACCCCTCCACTTT; CDR3: CASTSGPGFNSPLHF
V: TRBV19; J: TRBJ1-2; D: TRBD1; size: NA; DNA: TGTGCCAGTAGCGGGACAGGGCAGGGCTACACCTTC; CDR3: CASSGTGQGYTF